The 10 T cell receptor beta chains below all came from one sample that was sequenced in a study of blood T cell repertoires in COVID-19 (dated by TCRdb to the early 2020s). To prepare the library, the immunoSEQ multiplex PCR assay was applied. This is the immuneACCESS table as TCRdb keeps it, with only in-frame sequences that have V and J called. A part of the clones is gone; compared with another copy, unresolved V genes explain less than half, and the rest is unexplained. This sample has about 95,000 clones in its table, and under 85% of those were observed once. The ten largest clones represent approximately 25% of the sample. The sample comprised peripheral blood. Receptors were obtained from a human donor in a cohort sampled during active COVID-19.

The chain uses TRBV5-6 and TRBJ1-2; 8 bases agree with TRBD1. With V trimmed by 0 bases and J by 5 bases, 6 bases remained unmatched. CDR1 is SGHDT and CDR2 is YYEEEE in the germline V gene. This CDR3 is built from 15 residues. The chain's CDR3 is CASSLVSGGGYGYTF. CDR3 bases: TGTGCCAGCAGCTTGGTCTCAGGGGGCGGTTATGGCTACACCTTC.

The chain is built from TRBV29-1 and TRBJ2-5; D is perhaps TRBD2 (6 bases). V gave up 3 bases and J gave up 0 bases, with 14 bases separating them. The germline V gene encodes CDR1 SQVTM and CDR2 ANQGSEA. This CDR3 spans 15 amino acids. For the CDR3, the DNA is TGCAGCGTTGAGTCTGGACTAACGTACCAAGAGACCCAGTACTTC. This translates into CSVESGLTYQETQYF.

The chain couples TRBV20-1 to TRBJ2-1, with TRBD2 identical over 10 bases. CDR1 is DFQATT and CDR2 is SNEGSKA in the germline V gene (reference sequence). This CDR3 is built from 19 residues. J was trimmed by 0 bases and V by 6 bases; bases with no gene match: 17. CDR3 amino acids: CSASSPSLAGASSYNEQFF. The CDR3 DNA reads as TGCAGTGCCAGTAGCCCTAGCCTAGCGGGAGCGAGCTCCTACAATGAGCAGTTCTTC.

V and J are TRBV10-1 and TRBJ2-1, with D possibly matching TRBD2 (6 bases). The CDR3 has 16 residues. Germline CDR1 and CDR2: WNHNN and SYGVQD (reference sequence). V lost 3 bases, J lost 1 base, and 13 bases lay in between. CDR3 coding DNA: TGCGCCAGCAGTGAATTTCCAGGAGGGTCCTACAATGAGCAGTTCTTC. Translated, it gives CASSEFPGGSYNEQFF.

The chain employs TRBV3-1 (or the pseudogene TRBV3-2) and TRBJ2-4, with D possibly matching TRBD2 (7 bases). The germline CDR1 and CDR2 sequences are LGHDT and YNNKEL (reference sequence). V gave up 2 bases and J gave up 2 bases, with 19 bases separating them. CDR3 length: 18 amino acids. The CDR3 nucleotides read TGTGCCAGCAGCCAACGCTATCAGGGGAGGGGAACCAAAAACATTCAGTACTTC. This gives the protein CASSQRYQGRGTKNIQYF.

This clone was counted between two and nine times. The rearrangement joins TRBV7-9 to TRBJ2-7, with 10 bases lining up with TRBD2. The junction had 4 bases not matched to a gene; V was cut back by 4 bases and J by 1 base. Germline CDR1 reads SEHNR; CDR2 reads FQNEAQ (reference sequence). The CDR3 runs to 15 residues. CDR3 sequence reads: CASSSLAGGSYEQYF. The CDR3 DNA is TGTGCCAGCAGCTCCTTAGCGGGAGGTTCCTACGAGCAGTACTTC.

The rearrangement links TRBV7-6 to TRBJ1-5, with 11 bases identical to TRBD1. With V trimmed by 5 bases and J by 4 bases, 4 bases remained unmatched. The CDR3 has 15 residues. The V gene's germline CDR1 is SGHVS and CDR2 FNYEAQ. In DNA, the CDR3 is TGTGCCAGCAGCCGGGGACAGGGGGTAAATCAGCCCCAGCATTTT. This sequence encodes CASSRGQGVNQPQHF.

V and J are TRBV11-2 and TRBJ2-1; D gene ambiguous. The ends were cut back, 1 base at V and 5 bases at J, with 12 bases in the middle. The V gene's germline CDR1 is SGHAT and CDR2 FQNNGV. CDR3 length: 15 residues. CDR3 amino acids: CASSLVPGRDNEQFF. The CDR3 region has the DNA TGTGCCAGCAGCTTAGTTCCCGGTCGGGACAATGAGCAGTTCTTC.

The rearrangement links TRBV7-9 to TRBJ1-6; D not resolved. The CDR3 is 18 residues long. CDR1 and CDR2 from the germline V gene are SEHNR and FQNEAQ (reference sequence). Trimming took off 1 base at V and 0 bases at J, with 13 bases between the two ends. CDR3 sequence reads: CASSLDAVGNSYNSPLHF. In DNA form, the CDR3 reads TGTGCCAGCAGCTTAGACGCCGTCGGGAACTCCTATAATTCACCCCTCCACTTT. Full variable domain (remainder filled in from reference TRBV7-9 and TRBJ1-6): DTGVSQNPRHKITKRGQNVTFRCDPISEHNRLYWYRQTLGQGPEFLTYFQNEAQLEKSRLLSDRFSAERPKGSFSTLEIQRTEQGDSAMYLCASSLDAVGNSYNSPLHFGNGTRLTVT.

This chain connects TRBV3-1 (or the pseudogene TRBV3-2) to TRBJ2-1; TRBD2 is a possible D gene (5 bases). This CDR3 comprises 15 residues. V dropped 0 bases and J dropped 6 bases, with 12 bases sitting between them. CDR1 and CDR2 from the germline V gene are LGHDT and YNNKEL (reference sequence). CDR3 protein: CASSQDHTRTNEQFF. The DNA for the CDR3 is TGTGCCAGCAGCCAAGATCATACTAGGACCAATGAGCAGTTCTTC.